Listed here are 27 T cell receptor beta chains from one sample, sequenced in a study of early T cells in non-severe SARS-CoV-2 infection. Using its own MiXCR run on the 5' RACE reads, TCRdb lists one record per CDR3 protein. In the table there are about 30,000 distinct CDR3 sequences, around 5% of which are singletons. Specimen: whole blood. The receptors were sampled from an adult who was a healthcare worker with PCR-confirmed SARS-CoV-2 infection or an uninfected control (not recorded which).

The chain has TRBV29-1 and TRBJ1-1; D gene uncertain. In germline, CDR1 is SQVTM, CDR2 ANQGSEA. V was clipped by 4 bases and J by 10 bases, with 19 bases between them. This CDR3 region has 13 residues. CDR3 loop: CSVVPDLDSGAFF. In DNA form, the CDR3 reads TGCAGCGTTGTCCCCGACCTGGATTCAGGAGCTTTCTTT.

This clonotype was picked up a small number of times. The rearrangement links TRBV20-1 to TRBJ2-7, with 8 positions matching TRBD2. CDR3 length: 13 residues. After removal of 2 bases from V and 5 bases from J, the junction contained 5 bases not matched to a gene. Germline assignment: CDR1 DFQATT and CDR2 SNEGSKA (reference sequence). CDR3 nucleotide sequence: TGCAGTGCTAGACTAAGCGGGAGCAACGAGCAGTACTTC. Its translation is CSARLSGSNEQYF.

The table lists this clonotype with many counts. The V and J genes are TRBV7-9 and TRBJ2-3, with D possibly matching TRBD1 (5 bases). CDR3 size: 12 residues. Trimming took off 8 bases at V and 5 bases at J, with 11 bases between the two ends. Looked up from germline, CDR1 is SEHNR and CDR2 is FQNEAQ (reference sequence). CDR3 DNA sequence: TGTGCCAGCTCAGGGTTAGGAGATACGCAGTATTTT. Amino acid sequence: CASSGLGDTQYF.

This clonotype was seen ten or more times. J is TRBJ2-1 and V is TRBV6-5; D not resolved. The CDR3 is made up of 11 amino acids. V was shortened by 7 bases and J by 8 bases, with 9 bases between the two germline ends. Germline V gene data show CDR1 as MNHEY and CDR2 as SVGAGI. In nucleotides, the CDR3 is TGTGCCAGCACTTTTATGTATGAGCAGTTCTTC. Amino acids: CASTFMYEQFF.

This clonotype was seen ten or more times. This chain uses TRBV3-1 with TRBJ2-1; D may be TRBD1 (8 bases). Germline V CDR1 and CDR2: LGHDT, YNNKEL (reference sequence). The CDR3 spans 14 residues. Trimming stripped 2 bases from V and 15 bases from J, with 20 bases between. The CDR3 spells CASSQNSQGGLWFF. In nucleotides, the CDR3 is TGTGCCAGCAGCCAAAATTCACAGGGGGGGCTTTGGTTCTTC.

The sample holds many counts of this clonotype. The rearrangement uses TRBV7-2 and TRBJ2-3; the D gene could be TRBD1 or TRBD2 (5 bases each). The CDR3 totals 16 residues. Per the germline V gene, CDR1 is SGHTA and CDR2 is FQGNSA. Trimming cost V 1 base and J 4 bases, with 15 bases left between them. The CDR3: CASSLVGTSVADTQYF. Here the CDR3 DNA reads TGTGCCAGCAGCTTAGTCGGGACGTCTGTAGCAGATACGCAGTATTTT.

This clonotype has a handful of counts. The J gene is TRBJ1-4, the V gene TRBV2; no reliable D call. The germline V gene encodes CDR1 SNHLY and CDR2 FYNNEI. With 4 bases removed from V and 5 bases from J, the gap between germline ends came to 8 bases. The CDR3 is 13 amino acids. As DNA, the CDR3 is TGTGCCAGCAGTGGTGGACGGAATGAAAAACTGTTTTTT. Translating it yields CASSGGRNEKLFF.

This clonotype was picked up many times. V usage is TRBV2 and J usage is TRBJ2-5; D not resolved. Germline assignment: CDR1 SNHLY and CDR2 FYNNEI. The CDR3 spans 15 residues. With 7 bases removed from V and 1 base from J, the gap between germline ends came to 16 bases. The CDR3 protein is CASTSRPWRQETQYF. Written as DNA, the CDR3 is TGTGCCAGCACCTCACGGCCCTGGCGCCAAGAGACCCAGTACTTC.

This clonotype was seen ten or more times. This sequence joins TRBV4-3 and TRBJ1-2; possibly TRBD1 for D (6 bases). The germline V gene has CDR1 LGHNA and CDR2 YSLEER. Trimming left V 2 bases short and J 5 bases short, with 15 bases between. The CDR3 consists of 15 residues. The CDR3 sequence is CASSQTGVGGYGYTF. The CDR3 bases are TGCGCCAGCAGCCAAACGGGGGTAGGGGGATATGGCTACACCTTC.

This clonotype was recorded many times. The J gene is TRBJ1-1, the V gene TRBV7-9; D gene uncertain. The CDR3 runs to 15 residues. V lost 5 bases, J lost 3 bases, and 16 bases lay in between. In germline, CDR1 is SEHNR, CDR2 FQNEAQ (reference sequence). In nucleotides, the CDR3 is TGTGCCAGCAGCCCTACCTATACGGTCCACACTGAAGCTTTCTTT. Translation: CASSPTYTVHTEAFF.

This clonotype came up many times. The chain carries TRBV28 and TRBJ2-4; no firm D call. V lost 6 bases and J lost 1, with 22 bases in between. Germline loops: CDR1 MDHEN, CDR2 SYDVKM. The CDR3 consists of 18 residues. The CDR3 DNA reads as TGTGCCAGCAGCCCAGCTCCGGACGGCCTTGGCGCCAAAAACATTCAGTACTTC. Its protein product is CASSPAPDGLGAKNIQYF.

This clonotype has a count of ten or more. The rearrangement uses TRBV18 and TRBJ2-5, with D maybe TRBD2 (5 bases). The CDR3 is 13 residues long. V dropped 3 bases and J dropped 5 bases, with 10 bases sitting between them. CDR1 is KGHSH, CDR2 LQKENI, per germline. The CDR3 nucleotides are TGTGCCAGCTCACCGGGGAGTTCCGAGACCCAGTACTTC. Translation gives CASSPGSSETQYF.

This clonotype was counted at least ten times. The chain couples TRBV7-2 to TRBJ1-1; 7 bases match TRBD1. Germline CDR1 is SGHTA and CDR2 is FQGNSA. The CDR3 covers 16 residues. J was trimmed by 1 base and V by 5 bases; bases with no gene match: 10. This CDR3 reads CASSPRAGGRNTEAFF. In DNA, the CDR3 is TGTGCCAGCAGCCCCCGGGCAGGGGGGAGGAACACTGAAGCTTTCTTT. Based on the CDR3 plus reference TRBV7-2 and TRBJ1-1, the full variable domain is GAGVSQSPSNKVTEKGKDVELRCDPISGHTALYWYRQSLGQGLEFLIYFQGNSAPDKSGLPSDRFSAERTGGSVSTLTIQRTQQEDSAVYLCASSPRAGGRNTEAFFGQGTRLTVV.

This clonotype was seen many times. V is TRBV11-2 and J is TRBJ2-4; a weak D match, TRBD2 (6 bases). CDR1 is SGHAT, CDR2 FQNNGV, per germline. Deletions cut 3 bases from V and 2 bases from J, with 17 bases between. This CDR3 has 17 residues. CDR3 loop: CASSFNRGTASKNIQYF. The CDR3, as DNA: TGTGCCAGCAGCTTCAATCGGGGGACGGCCTCCAAAAACATTCAGTACTTC.

Many counts were recorded for this clonotype. This chain connects TRBV29-1 to TRBJ2-6; the match to TRBD1 covers 11 bases. J gave up 4 bases and V 6 bases, and 2 bases lay outside the gene matches. Germline-derived CDR1 and CDR2 are SQVTM and ANQGSEA. The CDR3 spans 14 residues. For the CDR3, the DNA is TGCAGCGTGGGACAGGGGGTAGGGGCCAACGTCCTGACTTTC. Translation gives CSVGQGVGANVLTF.

V and J are TRBV5-4 and TRBJ1-2; 7 bases align to TRBD1. CDR1 and CDR2 (germline): SGHNT, YYREEE (reference sequence). V was clipped by 4 bases and J by 4 bases; unmatched bases: 16. The CDR3 runs 17 residues. The CDR3 region is CASSPVGRGQIGYGYTF. In DNA form, the CDR3 reads TGTGCCAGCAGCCCCGTGGGTAGGGGGCAAATCGGCTATGGCTACACCTTC.

This clonotype was counted many times. The chain has TRBV7-9 and TRBJ1-5; D is possibly TRBD1 (6 bases). Germline CDR1 is SEHNR and CDR2 is FQNEAQ (reference sequence). This CDR3 has 16 residues. Deletions cut 4 bases from V and 0 bases from J, with 13 bases between. CDR3 DNA sequence: TGTGCCAGCAGCTCAGACAGGTCCTATAGCAATCAGCCCCAGCATTTT. Translating gives CASSSDRSYSNQPQHF.

The table lists this clonotype with many counts. The chain joins TRBV29-1 to TRBJ2-4; 7 bases align to TRBD2. This CDR3 has 17 amino acids. The V gene end was trimmed by 4 bases and the J gene end by 0 bases; junction bases not matched to a gene: 12. Germline V lookup: CDR1 SQVTM, CDR2 ANQGSEA. CDR3 residues: CSVVGNSGLLAKNIQYF. CDR3 nucleotide sequence: TGCAGCGTTGTGGGAAATTCGGGACTACTAGCCAAAAACATTCAGTACTTC.

This clonotype was detected a few times. The J gene is TRBJ1-2, the V gene TRBV3-1; D uncertain. There are 13 residues in the CDR3. Trimming stripped 1 base from V and 8 bases from J, with 11 bases between. Per the germline V gene, CDR1 is LGHDT and CDR2 is YNNKEL (reference sequence). CDR3: CASSQGTNGGYTF. CDR3 DNA: TGTGCCAGCAGCCAAGGCACCAACGGGGGCTACACCTTC.

This clonotype was picked up one time. This chain uses TRBV4-3 with TRBJ2-3, with a weak D call TRBD1 (5 bases). Looked up from germline, CDR1 is LGHNA and CDR2 is YSLEER. This CDR3 has 16 amino acids. The V end lost 0 bases, the J end lost 1 base, and 11 bases lay between the germline ends. CDR3 sequence: CASSQDRGFGTDTQYF. The DNA for the CDR3 is TGCGCCAGCAGCCAAGATAGGGGATTTGGCACAGATACGCAGTATTTT.

This clonotype was seen a few times. The chain is built from TRBV6-6 and TRBJ2-3; D is unclear. Germline CDR1 is MNHNY and CDR2 is SVGAGI (reference sequence). The ends were cut back, 2 bases at V and 4 bases at J, with 10 bases in the middle. The CDR3 runs to 14 residues. The CDR3 DNA is TGTGCCAGCAGTTACGTCCGGGTTGCAGATACGCAGTATTTT. Amino acid sequence: CASSYVRVADTQYF.

The sample holds many counts of this clonotype. The CDR3 spells CASGGCRNEQYF. CDR3 DNA sequence: TGTGCCAGCGGGGGGTGTCGGAACGAGCAGTACTTC. This chain joins TRBV21-1 and TRBJ2-7; TRBD1, the table's D call, was not compared with the DNA. TRBV21-1 is noted as a pseudogene. The CDR3 contains 12 residues.

This clonotype occurred many times. The chain is built from TRBV24-1 and TRBJ2-3, with 12 bases identical to TRBD2. Per the germline V gene, CDR1 is KGHDR and CDR2 is SFDVKD. J was trimmed by 3 bases and V by 4 bases; bases with no gene match: 7. This CDR3 is built from 17 residues. CDR3 DNA: TGTGCCACCAGTGAGAAAACTAGCGGGAGGACAACAGATACGCAGTATTTT. Residues: CATSEKTSGRTTDTQYF.

The J gene is TRBJ1-1, the V gene TRBV7-2; the match to TRBD1 covers 9 bases. The germline V gene has CDR1 SGHTA and CDR2 FQGNSA. Losses at the gene ends were 5 bases for V and 13 bases for J; bases not matched to a gene: 14. The CDR3 has 14 residues. The CDR3 loop is CASSPRDRASSFFF. The CDR3 DNA reads as TGTGCCAGCAGCCCGAGGGACAGGGCGAGCTCGTTTTTCTTT. Together with reference TRBV7-2 and TRBJ1-1, the CDR3 gives the full variable domain: GAGVSQSPSNKVTEKGKDVELRCDPISGHTALYWYRQSLGQGLEFLIYFQGNSAPDKSGLPSDRFSAERTGGSVSTLTIQRTQQEDSAVYLCASSPRDRASSFFFGQGTRLTVV.

This clonotype was detected many times. The V call is TRBV3-1, the J call TRBJ1-2; 9 bases map to TRBD1. There are 16 residues in the CDR3. Germline values: CDR1 LGHDT, CDR2 YNNKEL (reference sequence). Losses at the gene ends were 2 bases for V and 2 bases for J; bases not matched to a gene: 6. DNA of the CDR3: TGTGCCAGCAGCCAAACCGAGACAGGGGGAAACTATGGCTACACCTTC. It specifies CASSQTETGGNYGYTF.

In its sample, this clonotype was seen many times. CDR3 coding DNA: TGTGCCAGCAAGGATAGGGGGATTAATGAGCAGTTCTTC. Protein: CASKDRGINEQFF. V is TRBV7-9 and J is TRBJ2-1, with D possibly being TRBD1 (6 bases). The germline V gene has CDR1 SEHNR and CDR2 FQNEAQ (reference sequence). V was pared by 7 bases and J by 7 bases, with 14 bases between. CDR3 size: 13 residues.

By share of the sample, this clonotype is medium-sized (0.01 to 0.1%). The chain joins TRBV19 to TRBJ1-6; D gene ambiguous. Germline loops: CDR1 LNHDA, CDR2 SQIVND (reference sequence). Trimming removed 5 bases from V and 6 bases from J, with 17 bases in between. The CDR3 is 16 amino acids. CDR3 region: CASSPRDTWGNSPLHF. The CDR3 nucleotides read TGTGCCAGTAGTCCAAGAGACACCTGGGGTAATTCACCCCTCCACTTT.